This T cell receptor beta chain was recovered during a study of metastatic and nonmetastatic thyroid tumors. In the study's own analysis: Differences in CDR3 between clinicopathological groups were drawn on to build a classifier intended to discriminate distant-metastatic papillary thyroid cancer patients. TCRdb re-called the PCR reads via MiXCR. None of the V and J calls come from the authors' own analysis; TCRdb made them. Counted here are about 39,000 clones, 15% to 20% occurring once; the ten biggest clones make up about 20%. The sample holds many counts of this clone. Its antigen is undetermined. Trimming left V 2 bases short and J 1 base short, with 5 bases between. CDR3 length: 13 amino acids. Germline V gene sequence: CDR1 MNHEY, CDR2 SVGAGI. Findings of the study overall: Reported TCR beta diversity, measured in blood and tumor, was significantly higher for malignant thyroid tumors than for benign nodules.

Among the patients, none had received any treatment before thyroid surgery. Sequences were obtained from blood. The source of this sequence is a female donor with papillary thyroid cancer or a benign thyroid nodule (not recorded which). Some clones in this sample may be carry-over from other donors' samples. The chain is built from TRBV6-5 and TRBJ1-1, with D hard to call. The CDR3 loop is CASSYVSNTEAFF. The CDR3 coding sequence is TGTGCCAGCAGTTACGTCTCGAACACTGAAGCTTTCTTT.